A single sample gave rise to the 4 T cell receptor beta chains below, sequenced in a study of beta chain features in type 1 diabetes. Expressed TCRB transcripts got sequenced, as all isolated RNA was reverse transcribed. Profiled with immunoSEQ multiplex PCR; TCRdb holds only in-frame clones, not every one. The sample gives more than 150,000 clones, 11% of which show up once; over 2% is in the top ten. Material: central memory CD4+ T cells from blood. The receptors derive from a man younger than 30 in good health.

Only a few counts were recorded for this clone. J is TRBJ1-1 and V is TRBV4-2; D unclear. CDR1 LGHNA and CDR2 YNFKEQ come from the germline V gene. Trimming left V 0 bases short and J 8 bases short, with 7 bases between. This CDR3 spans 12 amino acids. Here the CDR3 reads CASSQERGEAFF. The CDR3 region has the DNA TGTGCCAGCAGCCAAGAACGCGGAGAAGCTTTCTTT.

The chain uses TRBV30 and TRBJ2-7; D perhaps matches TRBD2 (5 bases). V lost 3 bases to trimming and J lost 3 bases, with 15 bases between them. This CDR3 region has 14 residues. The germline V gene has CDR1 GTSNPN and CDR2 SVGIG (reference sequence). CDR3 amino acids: CAWSRPGRGYEQYF. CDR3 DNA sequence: TGTGCCTGGAGCCGCCCTGGACGGGGCTACGAGCAGTACTTC.

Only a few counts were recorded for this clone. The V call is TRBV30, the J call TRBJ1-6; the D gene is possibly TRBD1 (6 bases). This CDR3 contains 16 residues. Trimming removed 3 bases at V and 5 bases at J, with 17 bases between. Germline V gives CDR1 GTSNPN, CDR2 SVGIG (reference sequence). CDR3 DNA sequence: TGTGCCTGGAGCGGGGGCCTCCGCTCGAATAATTCACCCCTCCACTTT. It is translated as CAWSGGLRSNNSPLHF.

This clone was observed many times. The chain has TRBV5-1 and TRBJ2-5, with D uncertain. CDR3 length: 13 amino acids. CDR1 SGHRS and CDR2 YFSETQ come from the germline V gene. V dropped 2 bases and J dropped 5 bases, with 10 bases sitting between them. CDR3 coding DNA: TGCGCCAGCAGCTTCGGTGGGCCGGAGACCCAGTACTTC. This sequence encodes CASSFGGPETQYF.